The rows below give T cell receptor beta chains drawn from one sample of a study of blood T cells in healthy people across ages. TCRdb ran MiXCR on the 5' RACE reads and lists one entry per CDR3 protein. The sample holds 600,000 to 850,000 distinct CDR3 sequences, approximately 25% seen once. The same data also contributed to another study, on T cells of mothers and their children.

The source material was blood. Receptors were obtained from a boy younger than 18 in good health. CDR3s include the opening cysteine and the closing phenylalanine or tryptophan. The D gene is left open where the match is weak. Where a row states a size, it is once, few, many or the class of an expanded clone; other rows omit it.

>NA|13|few|TRBJ2-5|TRBV15
TGTGCCACCAGCAGTTCGGTCGGGGAGACTCAGTACTTC
CATSSSVGETQYF
>NA|15|NA|TRBJ2-7|TRBV9
TGTGCCAGCAGCGTAGGAAAGGGCCAGGGGTACGAGCAGTACTTC
CASSVGKGQGYEQYF
>TRBD2|16|NA|TRBJ2-1|TRBV9
TGTGCCAGCAGCACTTTAGGGGGACTAGCGCGCAGTGAGCAGTTCTTC
CASSTLGGLARSEQFF
>TRBD2|13|NA|TRBJ2-2|TRBV29-1
TGCAGCGTTGAGGGGAGGGTCCTCGGGGAGCTGTTTTTT
CSVEGRVLGELFF
>NA|14|few|TRBJ2-1|TRBV4-1
TGCGCCAGCAGCCAAAACCACGGGTCCCAAGAGCAGTTCTTC
CASSQNHGSQEQFF
>NA|15|NA|TRBJ2-7|TRBV27
TGTGCCAGCAGTTCGCCCCAGGGGCGCGGATACGAGCAGTACTTC
CASSSPQGRGYEQYF
>TRBD1|17|NA|TRBJ2-6|TRBV5-1
TGCGCCGGCACTGGGACAGGGGGTCGCCCTGGGGCCAACGTCCTGACTTTC
CAGTGTGGRPGANVLTF
>TRBD2|13|NA|TRBJ2-7|TRBV20-1
TGCAGTGCTAAAGGACTAGCGGGGTACGAGCAGTACTTC
CSAKGLAGYEQYF
>NA|12|NA|TRBJ2-1|TRBV29-1
TGCAGCGTTGAAGATCGGGTCAATGAGCAGTTCTTC
CSVEDRVNEQFF
>NA|11|NA|TRBJ2-1|TRBV29-1
TGCAGCGAACGAACAGGCGGGGAGCAGTTCTTC
CSERTGGEQFF
>NA|16|NA|TRBJ2-4|TRBV21-1
TGTGCCAGCAGCAAAGCGGGACAGAGCCTTCAAAACATTCAGTACTTC
CASSKAGQSLQNIQYF
>NA|16|NA|TRBJ1-3|TRBV20-1
TGCAGTGCTCAAAGGACACCGCCAAGCTCTGGAAACACCATATATTTT
CSAQRTPPSSGNTIYF
>TRBD2|15|NA|TRBJ2-1|TRBV20-1
TGCAGTGCCCAGGCGACTAGCGGGAGTTACAATGAGCAGTTCTTC
CSAQATSGSYNEQFF
>NA|15|NA|TRBJ2-1|TRBV24-1
TGTGCCACCAGTGATGACAGCGAGGCCTACAATGAGCAGTTCTTC
CATSDDSEAYNEQFF
>NA|15|few|TRBJ1-2|TRBV2
TGTGCCAGCAGCGCGGACCTCAGCCCTAACTATGGCTACACCTTC
CASSADLSPNYGYTF
>NA|12|NA|TRBJ2-5|TRBV28
TGTGCCAGCAACGGTGACCGGGAGACCCAGTACTTC
CASNGDRETQYF
>NA|15|NA|TRBJ1-4|TRBV27
TGTGCCAGCAGTTTGGGGCCTGGGAGGGATGAAAAACTGTTTTTT
CASSLGPGRDEKLFF
>TRBD2|20|NA|TRBJ2-1|TRBV14
TGTGCCAGCAGCCCTATGACTAGCGGGAGATCCTTGATCTCCTACAATGAGCAGTTCTTC
CASSPMTSGRSLISYNEQFF
>TRBD2|17|NA|TRBJ2-1|TRBV7-2
TGTGCCAGCAGCCCCCTCTTTTGGGAGGGCCCACGGCATGAGCAGTTCTTC
CASSPLFWEGPRHEQFF
>TRBD2|16|few|TRBJ2-5|TRBV11-2
TGTGCCAGCAGCCGGGTAGCGGGGGGTTACCAAGAGACCCAGTACTTC
CASSRVAGGYQETQYF
>NA|13|NA|TRBJ1-4|TRBV25-1
TGTGCCAGCAGTGATGGGCTTGACGGGGGACTGTTTTTT
CASSDGLDGGLFF
>NA|13|NA|TRBJ1-2|TRBV7-2
TGTGCCAGCAGTTTTAACCAACGTCAGGGCTACACCTTC
CASSFNQRQGYTF
>TRBD2|16|NA|TRBJ2-1|TRBV29-1
TGCAGCGTTGCAGGGGGACTAGCGGGAGTATACAATGAGCAGTTCTTC
CSVAGGLAGVYNEQFF
>NA|13|few|TRBJ1-2|TRBV7-3
TGTGCCAGCAGCGTTGCGGGGGCCGATGGCTACACCTTC
CASSVAGADGYTF
>NA|16|NA|TRBJ2-1|TRBV20-1
TGCAGTGCTAGAGATCTTGAGGGCAGCTCCTACAATGAGCAGTTCTTC
CSARDLEGSSYNEQFF
>TRBD2|16|NA|TRBJ2-3|TRBV4-1
TGCGCCAGCAGCCAAGGACTAGCCCCAGACACAGATACGCAGTATTTT
CASSQGLAPDTDTQYF
>TRBD1|14|NA|TRBJ2-7|TRBV28
TGTGCCAGCAGTTTAGTACAGGGGGCTGAAGAGCAGTACTTC
CASSLVQGAEEQYF
>NA|12|few|TRBJ1-4|TRBV28
TGTGCCAGCAGTTTCTTGTATGAAAAACTGTTTTTT
CASSFLYEKLFF
>NA|17|NA|TRBJ2-2|TRBV5-1
TGCGCCAGCAGCGGCGACCGAGCGGTGATAGGTGGCGGGGAGCTGTTTTTT
CASSGDRAVIGGGELFF
>TRBD1|12|few|TRBJ2-1|TRBV2
TGTGCCAGCGGGGACAGTCCCAATGAGCAGTTCTTC
CASGDSPNEQFF
>NA|15|few|TRBJ2-1|TRBV27
TGTGCCAGCAGTTGGGGACATCCCACCTACAATGAGCAGTTCTTC
CASSWGHPTYNEQFF
>TRBD1|17|few|TRBJ1-4|TRBV5-1
TGCGCCAGCAGCTCGGAGCCGAGGGGACAGTTTGCTGAAAAACTGTTTTTT
CASSSEPRGQFAEKLFF
>NA|14|NA|TRBJ1-6|TRBV20-1
TGCAGTGCTCCCGCTGGGGGGTCGAATTCACCCCTCCACTTT
CSAPAGGSNSPLHF
>NA|15|NA|TRBJ2-3|TRBV7-9
TGTGCCAGCAGCTTATCAGGGGCCCGCACAGATACGCAGTATTTT
CASSLSGARTDTQYF
>NA|13|NA|TRBJ2-1|TRBV6-1
TGTGCCAGCAGTGAGCTAGGGGGAAATGAGCAGTTCTTC
CASSELGGNEQFF
>NA|14|NA|TRBJ1-4|TRBV15
TGTGCCACCAGGGCGCAGGGAACTAATGAAAAACTGTTTTTT
CATRAQGTNEKLFF
>TRBD1|14|few|TRBJ2-1|TRBV2
TGTGCCACCCAGGGGGACACTACCTGGGATGAGCAGTTCTTC
CATQGDTTWDEQFF
>NA|12|few|TRBJ1-5|TRBV12-3/TRBV12-4
TGTGCCAGCAGTTTGTACGAGCAGCCCCAGCATTTT
CASSLYEQPQHF
>NA|12|few|TRBJ2-1|TRBV7-8
TGTGCCAGCAGCATACAGGGAAGAGAGCAGTTCTTC
CASSIQGREQFF
>TRBD1|15|few|TRBJ2-3|TRBV6-5
TGTGCCAGCAGGACCCACAGGGGACCGGACGATACGCAGTATTTT
CASRTHRGPDDTQYF
>TRBD1|17|few|TRBJ2-4|TRBV7-9
TGTGCCAGCAGCTCAGCACCCATGGACAGGGTAAAAAACATTCAGTACTTC
CASSSAPMDRVKNIQYF
>TRBD2|17|few|TRBJ2-1|TRBV4-1
TGCGCCAGCAGCCAAGCTTCTAGCGGGAGGAGGCGCAATGAGCAGTTCTTC
CASSQASSGRRRNEQFF
>NA|13|NA|TRBJ2-7|TRBV29-1
TGCAGCGTTAAACAAGGGTCTCCCTACGAGCAGTACTTC
CSVKQGSPYEQYF
>NA|12|few|TRBJ1-1|TRBV2
TGTGCCAGCAGTCCTACTTGGACTGAAGCTTTCTTT
CASSPTWTEAFF
>NA|13|NA|TRBJ2-1|TRBV11-2
TGTGCCAGCAGCTCGAAACTTGGGAATGAGCAGTTCTTC
CASSSKLGNEQFF
>NA|15|few|TRBJ2-2|TRBV12-3/TRBV12-4
TGTGCCAGCAGCTCCCGTTTGGGGTACACGGGGGAGCTGTTTTTT
CASSSRLGYTGELFF
>NA|12|few|TRBJ2-4|TRBV7-2
TGTGCCAGCAGCTACGGAGGGAGCATTCAGTACTTC
CASSYGGSIQYF
>NA|15|NA|TRBJ2-5|TRBV10-3
TGTGCCATCAGTGAGTCCCAGGGACTCCAAGAGACCCAGTACTTC
CAISESQGLQETQYF
>TRBD2|15|NA|TRBJ2-5|TRBV13
TGTGCCAGCGGAGCGGGACCTCGGTCGGCGGAGACCCAGTACTTC
CASGAGPRSAETQYF
>TRBD2|15|NA|TRBJ2-5|TRBV20-1
TGCAGTGCTAGCATTTGGACTAGCGGACAAGAGACCCGGTACTTC
CSASIWTSGQETRYF
>NA|16|few|TRBJ1-3|TRBV3-1
TGTGCCAGCACCACAATAGGAGGGAGAGCCCAAAACACCATATATTTT
CASTTIGGRAQNTIYF
>TRBD2|16|NA|TRBJ2-3|TRBV18
TGTGCCAGCTCACCAGGACTAGCGGGAGGAGCAGATACGCAGTATTTT
CASSPGLAGGADTQYF
>NA|14|NA|TRBJ2-5|TRBV9
TGTGCCAGCAATAGGCAGGGTAAGACGGAGACCCAGTACTTC
CASNRQGKTETQYF
>NA|15|few|TRBJ2-7|TRBV7-3
TGTGCCAGCAGCGAAGATCCGGGACCGAGCTACGAGCAGTACTTC
CASSEDPGPSYEQYF
>TRBD1|16|NA|TRBJ2-1|TRBV5-1
TGCGCCAGCAGCTTGGGGGGGACAGGGGCCTCCAATGAGCAGTTCTTC
CASSLGGTGASNEQFF
>NA|16|NA|TRBJ2-7|TRBV7-2
TGTGCCAGCAGCTTATCCGGCCGGGTAAATTCCTACGAGCAGTACTTC
CASSLSGRVNSYEQYF
>TRBD2|17|NA|TRBJ2-1|TRBV18
TGTGCCAGCTCACCAACTAGCGGGAGGAGCTCCTACAATGAGCAGTTCTTC
CASSPTSGRSSYNEQFF
>NA|14|many|TRBJ2-5|TRBV24-1
TGTGCCACCAGCCCCCAGGGCGTTCAAGAGACCCAGTACTTC
CATSPQGVQETQYF
>NA|12|NA|TRBJ2-7|TRBV21-1
TGTGCCAGCAGCTACACAGGGACCGAGCAGTACTTC
CASSYTGTEQYF
>NA|16|NA|TRBJ2-5|TRBV11-2
TGTGCCAGCAGCTTAGGTGCTTCGGGGGTAACGGAGACCCAGTACTTC
CASSLGASGVTETQYF